The 21 T cell receptor beta chains reported below all come from one sample, sequenced in a study of blood T cell repertoires in COVID-19. The method was immunoSEQ multiplex PCR; TCRdb's version includes in-frame clones alone and lacks a portion of them. Among 50,000 to 65,000 clones listed, over 85% were seen once. Specimen: peripheral blood. These receptors came from a human donor in a cohort sampled during active COVID-19.

V gene TRBV13 combines with J gene TRBJ2-7; TRBD2 agrees at 8 bases. The V and J ends lost 7 bases and 5 bases, in that order; junction bases with no gene match: 25. This CDR3 region has 19 residues. Germline V CDR1 and CDR2: PRHDT, FYEKMQ (reference sequence). In nucleotides, the CDR3 is TGTGCCAGCATGTATATTAGCGTGGCCTTTGACGGGGGGGACGACGAGCAGTACTTC. Its protein is CASMYISVAFDGGDDEQYF.

This sequence joins TRBV20-1 and TRBJ1-1; tentatively, D is TRBD1 (6 bases). Deletions cut 3 bases from V and 3 bases from J, with 17 bases between. CDR3 length equals 15 residues. Per the germline V gene, CDR1 is DFQATT and CDR2 is SNEGSKA (reference sequence). In DNA form, the CDR3 reads TGCAGTGCTAGTGGCTACAGGGCTCTGGACACTGAAGCTTTCTTT. Translated: CSASGYRALDTEAFF.

The chain recombines TRBV4-1 with TRBJ2-3, with 13 bases lining up with TRBD2. J lost 6 bases, V lost 4 bases, and 4 bases had no gene match. The CDR3 has 15 residues. Germline V gene lookup returns CDR1 MGHRA and CDR2 YSYEKL. CDR3 in amino acids: CASSLTSGGADTQYF. The CDR3 DNA follows: TGCGCCAGCAGCCTTACTAGCGGGGGGGCGGATACGCAGTATTTT.

The chain has TRBV7-9 and TRBJ2-1; 7 bases line up with TRBD1. Germline loops: CDR1 SEHNR, CDR2 FQNEAQ (reference sequence). Trimming removed 7 bases from V and 2 bases from J; junction bases left unmatched: 8. The CDR3 length is 15 residues. The CDR3 DNA reads as TGTGCCAGCATTTCATCGACAGGGCCCTACAATGAGCAGTTCTTC. Protein product: CASISSTGPYNEQFF.

The CDR3 bases are TGTGCCAGCAGCTTCACTAGCGGGAGGAAAAACAATGAGCAGTTCTTC. Its translation is CASSFTSGRKNNEQFF. J is TRBJ2-1 and V is TRBV5-8; 12 positions agree with TRBD2. The length of the CDR3 is 16 residues. The V segment lost 2 bases and the J segment 5 bases; nucleotides outside the gene matches: 5. Per germline, CDR1 SGHTS and CDR2 YDEGEE.

The genes are TRBV21-1 and TRBJ2-7; TRBD2, the table's D call, was not compared with the DNA. TRBV21-1 has pseudogene status. This CDR3 has 17 amino acids. CDR3 residues: CASSGRLAGTVFYEQYF. Written as DNA, the CDR3 is TGTGCCAGCAGCGGTCGACTAGCGGGTACGGTATTCTACGAGCAGTACTTC.

The chain links TRBV14 to TRBJ2-7; 12 bases are a match to TRBD2. Germline CDR1 SGHDN, CDR2 FVKESK. The CDR3 consists of 14 residues. V lost 5 bases and J lost 3; bases outside the gene matches: 2. The CDR3 here is CASSWTSGNYEQYF. The CDR3 DNA reads as TGTGCCAGCAGCTGGACTAGCGGGAACTACGAGCAGTACTTC.

The genes are TRBV21-1 and TRBJ2-1; the table assigns TRBD1, which was not confirmed against the DNA. TRBV21-1 constitutes a pseudogene. The CDR3 extends over 11 amino acids. Here the CDR3 reads CASSNGQGKFF. The DNA of the CDR3 is TGTGCCAGCAGCAATGGACAGGGTAAGTTCTTC.

J is TRBJ2-3 and V is TRBV5-6; tentatively, D is TRBD2 (6 bases). V was clipped by 4 bases and J by 0 bases, with 15 bases between them. The CDR3 loop spans 16 amino acids. The V gene's germline CDR1 is SGHDT and CDR2 YYEEEE. CDR3 DNA: TGTGCCAGCAGCCACCGGGGGTCCCCTAGCACAGATACGCAGTATTTT. This encodes CASSHRGSPSTDTQYF.

The chain employs TRBV19 and TRBJ1-5; 9 positions agree with TRBD1. The V gene's germline CDR1 is LNHDA and CDR2 SQIVND (reference sequence). With V trimmed by 1 base and J by 6 bases, 7 bases remained unmatched. The CDR3 consists of 16 residues. The CDR3 loop is CASSIGGTGFGQPQHF. CDR3 DNA: TGTGCCAGTAGTATAGGCGGGACAGGGTTTGGTCAGCCCCAGCATTTT. Variable domain in full (rest from reference TRBV19 and TRBJ1-5): DGGITQSPKYLFRKEGQNVTLSCEQNLNHDAMYWYRQDPGQGLRLIYYSQIVNDFQKGDIAEGYSVSREKKESFPLTVTSAQKNPTAFYLCASSIGGTGFGQPQHFGDGTRLSIL.

The chain joins TRBV21-1 to TRBJ2-7; whether TRBD1, the table's D call, matches the DNA was not checked. TRBV21-1 is flagged as a pseudogene. The CDR3 length is 13 residues. CDR3 protein: CAGPRGSAYEQYF. CDR3 bases: TGTGCCGGACCCAGGGGTAGCGCCTACGAGCAGTACTTC.

This chain links TRBV5-1 with TRBJ2-6; 10 positions match TRBD2. Per the germline V gene, CDR1 is SGHRS and CDR2 is YFSETQ. CDR3 length equals 17 residues. After removal of 2 bases from V and 0 bases from J, the junction contained 2 bases not matched to a gene. DNA of the CDR3: TGCGCCAGCAGCTTACCTAGCGGGAGCTCTGGGGCCAACGTCCTGACTTTC. This codes for CASSLPSGSSGANVLTF. The full variable domain, with the rest looked up from reference TRBV5-1 and TRBJ2-6, is KAGVTQTPRYLIKTRGQQVTLSCSPISGHRSVSWYQQTPGQGLQFLFEYFSETQRNKGNFPGRFSGRQFSNSRSEMNVSTLELGDSALYLCASSLPSGSSGANVLTFGAGSRLTVL.

The chain's CDR3 is CASSQASGLPQETQYF. For the CDR3, the DNA is TGTGCCAGCAGCCAGGCTTCTGGACTTCCTCAAGAGACCCAGTACTTC. V usage is TRBV4-2 and J usage is TRBJ2-5; D possibly corresponds to TRBD2 (5 bases). Trimming left V 3 bases short and J 2 bases short, with 16 bases between. The CDR3 is 16 amino acids. CDR1 and CDR2 (germline): LGHNA, YNFKEQ.

J is TRBJ2-7 and V is TRBV14; D not certain. Deletions cut 4 bases from V and 0 bases from J, with 19 bases between. Germline loops: CDR1 SGHDN, CDR2 FVKESK. The CDR3 consists of 17 residues. CDR3 sequence reads: CASSPPPNTKNSYEQYF. Written as DNA, the CDR3 is TGTGCCAGCAGCCCACCCCCAAACACCAAAAACTCCTACGAGCAGTACTTC.

The V gene is TRBV3-1 (or the pseudogene TRBV3-2), the J gene TRBJ1-2; 9 nucleotides agree with TRBD1. The CDR3 sequence is 19 residues long. Germline CDR1 LGHDT, CDR2 YNNKEL (reference sequence). V shed 1 base and J 6 bases; nucleotides not matched to a gene: 18. The CDR3 loop is CASSQVRIGFRDRVNGYTF. The CDR3 DNA reads TGTGCCAGCAGCCAAGTGAGGATTGGATTCCGGGACAGGGTAAATGGCTACACCTTC.

The CDR3 bases are TGCGCCAGCAGCCCAGACTTGTCAGACACTGAAGCTTTCTTT. Amino acids: CASSPDLSDTEAFF. V usage is TRBV5-1 and J usage is TRBJ1-1; no reliable D call. CDR3 size: 14 residues. Germline-derived CDR1 and CDR2 are SGHRS and YFSETQ. Deletions cut 4 bases from V and 3 bases from J, with 13 bases between.

This rearrangement joins TRBV27 to TRBJ1-2; D perhaps matches TRBD1 (6 bases). Trimming left V 5 bases short and J 11 bases short, with 18 bases between. Germline CDR1 is MNHEY and CDR2 is SMNVEV (reference sequence). The CDR3 is 13 amino acids. This CDR3 is CASSPATGYPYTF. The CDR3 DNA is TGTGCCAGCAGTCCGGCTACAGGGTACCCGTACACCTTC.

The chain links TRBV28 to TRBJ1-1; D might be TRBD1 (5 bases). The CDR3 covers 16 residues. In germline, CDR1 is MDHEN, CDR2 SYDVKM. V lost 7 bases and J lost 2, with 20 bases in between. CDR3 region: CASIHRRPRVNTEAFF. The CDR3 region has the DNA TGTGCCAGCATCCACAGGCGTCCCCGGGTCAACACTGAAGCTTTCTTT. Full variable domain (missing parts from reference TRBV28 and TRBJ1-1): DVKVTQSSRYLVKRTGEKVFLECVQDMDHENMFWYRQDPGLGLRLIYFSYDVKMKEKGDIPEGYSVSREKKERFSLILESASTNQTSMYLCASIHRRPRVNTEAFFGQGTRLTVV.

This clone was picked up one time. The chain carries TRBV29-1 and TRBJ1-1; D not certain. CDR1 is SQVTM and CDR2 is ANQGSEA in the germline V gene. The CDR3 spans 13 residues. V lost 1 base to trimming and J lost 1 base, with 7 bases between them. Written as DNA, the CDR3 is TGCAGCGTTGAAGTACGGGGGAACACTGAAGCTTTCTTT. It translates to CSVEVRGNTEAFF. Full variable domain (remainder filled in from reference TRBV29-1 and TRBJ1-1): SAVISQKPSRDICQRGTSLTIQCQVDSQVTMMFWYRQQPGQSLTLIATANQGSEATYESGFVIDKFPISRPNLTFSTLTVSNMSPEDSSIYLCSVEVRGNTEAFFGQGTRLTVV.

CDR3 region: CASSVVPTDSGNTIYF. The CDR3 coding sequence is TGTGCCAGCAGCGTAGTTCCAACAGACTCTGGAAACACCATATATTTT. The J gene is TRBJ1-3, the V gene TRBV9; D unclear. Germline-derived CDR1 and CDR2 are SGDLS and YYNGEE. This CDR3 is 16 amino acids long. Trimming removed 0 bases at V and 0 bases at J, with 10 bases between.

The chain carries TRBV6-1 and TRBJ1-2, with a weak D call TRBD1 (5 bases). Germline assignment: CDR1 MNHNS and CDR2 SASEGT. The V end lost 0 bases, the J end lost 8 bases, and 7 bases lay between the germline ends. The CDR3 sequence is 12 residues long. The CDR3, as DNA: TGTGCCAGCAGTGAAGCCTCAGGGGGCTACACCTTC. As protein: CASSEASGGYTF.